This T cell receptor (beta chain) is drawn from a study of blood T cells in healthy people across ages. The V gene end was trimmed by 8 bases and the J gene end by 1 base; junction bases not matched to a gene: 8. The length of the CDR3 is 15 residues. Germline CDR1 MNHEY, CDR2 SMNVEV (reference sequence). This clonotype was found a few times. The target antigen is unknown. Each donor had around 11 milliliters of peripheral blood drawn. Using a J-beta primer mix together with a sample-barcoded 5' primer, a second PCR was run for roughly 7 to 12 cycles. Each cDNA molecule was tagged by a template-switch adaptor with 12 random nucleotides. TCRdb reprocessed the 5' RACE reads with MiXCR, giving one entry per CDR3 protein. The sample lists about 1,000,000 distinct CDR3 sequences, 45% occurring once. Study results and limitations: In long-lived donors, naive CD4+ cell counts and diversity exceeded those of aged donors.

This chain uses TRBV27 with TRBJ2-7, with 10 bases matching TRBD1. The sample comprised blood. The sequence was collected from a woman aged 55-69 years in good health. The CDR3 loop reads CASLTRDRGSYEQYF. The CDR3 DNA follows: TGTGCCAGCCTCACCCGGGACAGGGGTTCCTACGAGCAGTACTTC.